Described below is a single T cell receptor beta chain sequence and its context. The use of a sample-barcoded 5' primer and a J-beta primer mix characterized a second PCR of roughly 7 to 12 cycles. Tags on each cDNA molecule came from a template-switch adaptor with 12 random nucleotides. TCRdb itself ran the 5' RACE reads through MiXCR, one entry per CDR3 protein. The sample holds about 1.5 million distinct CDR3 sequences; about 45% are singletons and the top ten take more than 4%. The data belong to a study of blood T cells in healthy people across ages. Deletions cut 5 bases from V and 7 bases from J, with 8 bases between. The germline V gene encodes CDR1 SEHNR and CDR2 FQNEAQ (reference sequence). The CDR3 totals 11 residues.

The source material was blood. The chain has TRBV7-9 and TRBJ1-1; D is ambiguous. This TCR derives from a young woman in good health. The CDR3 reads CASSTAFEAFF. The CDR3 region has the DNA TGTGCCAGCAGCACAGCCTTTGAAGCTTTCTTT. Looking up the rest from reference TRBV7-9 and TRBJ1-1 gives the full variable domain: DTGVSQNPRHKITKRGQNVTFRCDPISEHNRLYWYRQTLGQGPEFLTYFQNEAQLEKSRLLSDRFSAERPKGSFSTLEIQRTEQGDSAMYLCASSTAFEAFFGQGTRLTVV.